This T cell receptor (beta chain) was recovered during a study of beta chain features in type 1 diabetes. With regard to this clone: Its specificity is not known.

The investigators reverse transcribed all of the isolated RNA, so they sequenced expressed TCRB transcripts. Measured with immunoSEQ multiplex PCR; TCRdb has only the in-frame clones, and not every one. Here the sample spans under 300,000 clones, approximately 8% being singletons. The CDR3 is made up of 14 amino acids. Germline V gene sequence: CDR1 LNHNV, CDR2 YYDKDF (reference sequence). V was shortened by 2 bases and J by 4 bases, with 9 bases between the two germline ends. Study findings and constraints: Fewer insertions but more deletions were seen at VDJ junctions in type 1 diabetes patients.

The TCR sequence derives from a woman aged 18 to 35 in good health. Material for sequencing was central memory CD4+ T cells from blood. The chain employs TRBV15 and TRBJ1-5; possibly TRBD1 for D (5 bases). Here the CDR3 DNA reads TGTGCCACCAGCAGAACAGGCCAGAATCAGCCCCAGCATTTT. Translating gives CATSRTGQNQPQHF.